What follows are 7 T cell receptor beta chains derived from one specimen sequenced in a study of molecular identifiers for immune sequencing clone quantification. TCRdb passed the PCR reads through MiXCR, listing each CDR3 protein once. This table holds some 2,000 distinct CDR3 sequences, around 25% found once. The sample comprised naive CD8+ T cells from blood, with Jurkat cell RNA spiked in. The subset here: FACS-sorted CD8+CD4-CCR7+CD45RA+ naive T cells. These receptors all come from a human donor in good health. Some libraries in this study had Jurkat cell RNA spiked in.

This clonotype is judged medium-sized. One junction end disagrees with the germline gene, perhaps due to a read error. This chain joins TRBV7-9 and TRBJ2-3; no clear D. The CDR3 covers 15 residues. Germline V gene data show CDR1 as SEHNR and CDR2 as FQNEAQ (reference sequence). The CDR3 bases are TGTGCCAGCAGCTTAAGACCACCGAGCACCGATACGCAGTATTTT. Residues: CASSLRPPSTDTQYF.

By share, this clonotype ranks as large. This chain connects TRBV7-9 to TRBJ2-7; tentatively, D is TRBD1 (5 bases). CDR1 and CDR2 (germline): SEHNR, FQNEAQ (reference sequence). V was pared by 5 bases and J by 3 bases, with 8 bases between. The CDR3 covers 12 residues. The CDR3 spells CASSGALYEQYF. In nucleotides, the CDR3 is TGTGCCAGCAGCGGGGCGCTCTACGAGCAGTACTTC.

Remarks on this clonotype: A read error is possible here, since a much larger clone lies one base away. V and J are TRBV19 and TRBJ1-5; D uncertain. Germline loops: CDR1 LNHDA, CDR2 SQIVND (reference sequence). This CDR3 is 11 amino acids long. This CDR3 reads CASSMSLGRSF. CDR3 sequence (DNA): TGTGCCAGTAGTATGAGCCTTGGTCGGTCTTTT.

The chain combines TRBV5-6 with TRBJ2-7; D call uncertain. The V end was cut by 4 bases, the J end by 8 bases, with 13 bases between. The CDR3 length is 12 residues. Germline V gene data show CDR1 as SGHDT and CDR2 as YYEEEE. The CDR3 loop is CASSVGSSKQYF. CDR3 nucleotide sequence: TGTGCCAGCAGCGTCGGGTCATCCAAGCAGTACTTC.

By proportion, this clonotype is medium-sized (0.01 to 0.1%). The chain recombines TRBV5-6 with TRBJ2-7; D ambiguous. Germline-derived CDR1 and CDR2 are SGHDT and YYEEEE. Trimming removed 1 base from V and 2 bases from J, with 10 bases in between. This CDR3 spans 14 amino acids. CDR3 in DNA: TGTGCCAGCAGCTTGCTAACCACCGCCTACGAGCAGTACTTC. It encodes CASSLLTTAYEQYF.

By frequency in the sample, this clonotype is medium-sized (0.01 to 0.1%). V is TRBV18 and J is TRBJ2-7; TRBD2 is a possible D gene (6 bases). This CDR3 region has 13 residues. Trimming took 7 bases from V and 5 from J, leaving 15 bases between them. Germline V gene sequence: CDR1 KGHSH, CDR2 LQKENI. CDR3 residues: CASFLREQNEQYF. The CDR3 DNA is TGTGCCAGCTTCCTCCGGGAGCAGAACGAGCAGTACTTC.

V and J are TRBV20-1 and TRBJ2-1, with D possibly being TRBD2 (6 bases). Trimming took off 5 bases at V and 9 bases at J, with 11 bases between the two ends. Per germline, CDR1 DFQATT and CDR2 SNEGSKA (reference sequence). This CDR3 has 11 amino acids. The CDR3 is CSAQSGGEQFF. DNA for the CDR3: TGCAGTGCTCAGTCCGGGGGTGAGCAGTTCTTC.